Below, one T cell receptor (beta chain) is given with its context. This entry comes from a study of blood T cell repertoires in COVID-19. Study-wide context: Acute and convalescent COVID-19 specimens originated in the United States, Italy and Spain.

The CDR3 has 18 amino acids. From germline, CDR1 is LGHNT and CDR2 FRNRAP. After removal of 2 bases from V and 4 bases from J, the junction contained 16 bases not matched to a gene. Sequencing used immunoSEQ multiplex PCR; TCRdb keeps in-frame clones, though not all of them. The sample includes roughly 280,000 clones, about nine tenths of them seen just once. J is TRBJ1-2 and V is TRBV12-5; TRBD1 matches 7 bases. The clonotype comes from a man aged 50-59 years with acute or convalescent COVID-19. Sequencing was performed on peripheral blood. The CDR3 region has the DNA TGTGCTAGTGGTTTGCCACCGATCTCGACAGGGCACGGCTATGGCTACACCTTC. Amino acids: CASGLPPISTGHGYGYTF.